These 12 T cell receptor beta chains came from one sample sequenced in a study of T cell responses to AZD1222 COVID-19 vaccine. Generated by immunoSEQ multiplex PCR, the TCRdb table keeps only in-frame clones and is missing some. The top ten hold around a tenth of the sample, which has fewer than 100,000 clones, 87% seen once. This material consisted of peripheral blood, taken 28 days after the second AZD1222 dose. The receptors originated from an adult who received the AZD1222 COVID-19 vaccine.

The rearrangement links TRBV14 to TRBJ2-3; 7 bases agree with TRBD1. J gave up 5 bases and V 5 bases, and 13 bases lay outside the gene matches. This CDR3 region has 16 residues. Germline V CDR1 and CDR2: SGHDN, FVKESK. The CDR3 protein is CASSSYRGLRGDTQYF. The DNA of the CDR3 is TGTGCCAGCAGCTCTTACAGGGGCTTGAGGGGAGATACGCAGTATTTT.

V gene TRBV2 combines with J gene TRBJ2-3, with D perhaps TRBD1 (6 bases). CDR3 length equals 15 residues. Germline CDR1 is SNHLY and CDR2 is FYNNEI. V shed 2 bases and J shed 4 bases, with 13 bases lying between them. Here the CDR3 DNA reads TGTGCCAGCAGTGAATTAGGCAGGGGCCCAGATACGCAGTATTTT. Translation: CASSELGRGPDTQYF.

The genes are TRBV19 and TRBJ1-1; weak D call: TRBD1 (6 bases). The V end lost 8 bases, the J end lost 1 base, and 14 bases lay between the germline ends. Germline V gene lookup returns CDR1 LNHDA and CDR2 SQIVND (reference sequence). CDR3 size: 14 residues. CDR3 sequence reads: CASSYRAGNTEAFF. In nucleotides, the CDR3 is TGTGCCAGTTCATACAGGGCCGGGAACACTGAAGCTTTCTTT. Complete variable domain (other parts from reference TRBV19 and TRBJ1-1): DGGITQSPKYLFRKEGQNVTLSCEQNLNHDAMYWYRQDPGQGLRLIYYSQIVNDFQKGDIAEGYSVSREKKESFPLTVTSAQKNPTAFYLCASSYRAGNTEAFFGQGTRLTVV.

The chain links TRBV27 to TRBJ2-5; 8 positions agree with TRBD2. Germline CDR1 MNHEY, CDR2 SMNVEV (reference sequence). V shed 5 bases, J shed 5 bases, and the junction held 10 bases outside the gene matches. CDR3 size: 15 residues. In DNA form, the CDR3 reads TGTGCCAGCAGTCAATTAGCGGGGTATAAGGAGACCCAGTACTTC. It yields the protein CASSQLAGYKETQYF.

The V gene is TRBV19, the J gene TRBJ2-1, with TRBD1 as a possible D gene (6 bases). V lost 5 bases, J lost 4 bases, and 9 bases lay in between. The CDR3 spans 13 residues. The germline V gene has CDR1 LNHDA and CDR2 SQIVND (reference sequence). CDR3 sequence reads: CASSPDSYNEQFF. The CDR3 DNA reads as TGTGCCAGTAGTCCGGACAGTTACAATGAGCAGTTCTTC.

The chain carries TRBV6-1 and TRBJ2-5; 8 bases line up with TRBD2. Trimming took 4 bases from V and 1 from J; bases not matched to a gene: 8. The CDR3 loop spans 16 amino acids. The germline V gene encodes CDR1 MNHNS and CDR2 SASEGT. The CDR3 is CASSGYFGTSQETQYF. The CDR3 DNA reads TGTGCCAGCAGTGGGTACTTCGGGACTAGCCAAGAGACCCAGTACTTC.

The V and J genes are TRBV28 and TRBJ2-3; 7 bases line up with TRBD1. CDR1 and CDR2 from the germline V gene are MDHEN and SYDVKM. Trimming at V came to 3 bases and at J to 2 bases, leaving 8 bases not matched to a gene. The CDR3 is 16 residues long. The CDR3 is CASSLAGTEFTDTQYF. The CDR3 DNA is TGTGCCAGCAGTTTGGCCGGGACAGAGTTCACAGATACGCAGTATTTT.

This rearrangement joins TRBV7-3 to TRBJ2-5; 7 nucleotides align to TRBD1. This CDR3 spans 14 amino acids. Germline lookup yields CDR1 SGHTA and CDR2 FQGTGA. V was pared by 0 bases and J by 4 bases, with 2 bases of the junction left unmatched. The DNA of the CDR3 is TGTGCCAGCAGCTTAACGGGACAGCGAGAGACCCAGTACTTC. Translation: CASSLTGQRETQYF.

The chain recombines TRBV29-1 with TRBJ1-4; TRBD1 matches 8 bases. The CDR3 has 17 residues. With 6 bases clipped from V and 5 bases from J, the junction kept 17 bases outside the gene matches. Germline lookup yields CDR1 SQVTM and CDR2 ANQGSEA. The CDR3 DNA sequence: TGCAGCGTCGCGGACAGGGTGGGTTTAGGCCAGAATGAAAAACTGTTTTTT. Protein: CSVADRVGLGQNEKLFF. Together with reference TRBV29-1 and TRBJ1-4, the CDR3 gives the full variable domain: SAVISQKPSRDICQRGTSLTIQCQVDSQVTMMFWYRQQPGQSLTLIATANQGSEATYESGFVIDKFPISRPNLTFSTLTVSNMSPEDSSIYLCSVADRVGLGQNEKLFFGSGTQLSVL.

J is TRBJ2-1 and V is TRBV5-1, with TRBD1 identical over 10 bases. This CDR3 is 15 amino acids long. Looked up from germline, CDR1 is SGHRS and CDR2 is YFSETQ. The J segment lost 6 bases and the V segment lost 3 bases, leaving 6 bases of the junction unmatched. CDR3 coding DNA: TGCGCCAGCAGCTCAGGGGACAGGGGCGTCAATGAGCAGTTCTTC. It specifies CASSSGDRGVNEQFF.

CDR3 sequence reads: CSVNGGHEQYF. DNA of the CDR3: TGCAGCGTTAACGGGGGTCACGAGCAGTACTTC. The chain has TRBV29-1 and TRBJ2-7, with D possibly being TRBD2 (6 bases). In germline, CDR1 is SQVTM, CDR2 ANQGSEA. V was clipped by 5 bases and J by 5 bases, with 10 bases between them. The length of the CDR3 is 11 residues.

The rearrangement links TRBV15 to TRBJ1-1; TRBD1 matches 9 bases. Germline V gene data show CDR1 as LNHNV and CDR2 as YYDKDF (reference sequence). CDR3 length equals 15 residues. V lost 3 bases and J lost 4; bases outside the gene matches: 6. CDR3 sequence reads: CATSRDRGPGTEAFF. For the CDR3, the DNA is TGTGCCACCAGCAGGGACAGGGGCCCCGGCACTGAAGCTTTCTTT.